This T cell receptor (beta chain) was profiled in a study of T cells in Graves' hyperthyroidism and ophthalmopathy. Trimming pared 6 bases from V and 0 bases from J, leaving 6 bases between. Germline CDR1 reads LNHDA; CDR2 reads SQIVND (reference sequence). CDR3 size: 12 residues. Researchers barred patients who had uncontrolled infection, other autoimmune disease, pregnancy or lactation. RNA transcripts served as the template for amplifying TCR beta CDR3 regions. First-round RT-PCR with HTBI primers amplified the TCR CDR3 region. TCRdb reprocessed the multiplex PCR reads with MiXCR, giving one entry per CDR3 protein. The sample lists 300,000 to 450,000 distinct CDR3 sequences; around 14% were seen once.

The receptor comes from a woman aged 60-70 years with Graves' hyperthyroidism. The sample was blood. This chain connects TRBV19 to TRBJ2-7; D not resolved. The CDR3 is CASRASSYEQYF. DNA of the CDR3: TGTGCCAGTAGAGCCAGCTCCTACGAGCAGTACTTC.